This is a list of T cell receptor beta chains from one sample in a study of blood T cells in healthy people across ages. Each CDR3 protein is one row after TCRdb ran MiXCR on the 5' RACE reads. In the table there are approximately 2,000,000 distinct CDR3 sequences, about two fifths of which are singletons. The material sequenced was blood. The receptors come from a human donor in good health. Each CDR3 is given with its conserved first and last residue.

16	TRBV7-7	CASSPSQQGGWETQYF
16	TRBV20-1	CSARPSGGDPNQPQHF
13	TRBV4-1	CVSSLTGGNIQYF
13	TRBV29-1	CSVVASSGETQYF
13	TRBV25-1	CASSAGLINEQFF
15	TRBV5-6	CASSWSGGSQETQYF
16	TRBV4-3	CASSQSSTQGAHEQFF
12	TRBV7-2	CASSLDMDTQYF
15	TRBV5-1	CASSLGRGRGYGYTF
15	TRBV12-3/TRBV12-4	CASSLEVRYNSPLHF
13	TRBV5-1	CASRRDGNYGYTF
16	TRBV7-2	CASSLGGASLAETQYF
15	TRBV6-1	CAIYETGAPTDTQYF
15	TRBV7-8	CASRARQGKYNEQFF
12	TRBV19	CASSNFDSPLHF
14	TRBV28	CASSSFGEGTEAFF
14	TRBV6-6	CASRPTEGDYGYTF
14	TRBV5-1	CATRGSVVRNEQYF
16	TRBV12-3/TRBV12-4	CASSFSGSGANYGYTF
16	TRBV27	CANSFQPTGAIYEQYF